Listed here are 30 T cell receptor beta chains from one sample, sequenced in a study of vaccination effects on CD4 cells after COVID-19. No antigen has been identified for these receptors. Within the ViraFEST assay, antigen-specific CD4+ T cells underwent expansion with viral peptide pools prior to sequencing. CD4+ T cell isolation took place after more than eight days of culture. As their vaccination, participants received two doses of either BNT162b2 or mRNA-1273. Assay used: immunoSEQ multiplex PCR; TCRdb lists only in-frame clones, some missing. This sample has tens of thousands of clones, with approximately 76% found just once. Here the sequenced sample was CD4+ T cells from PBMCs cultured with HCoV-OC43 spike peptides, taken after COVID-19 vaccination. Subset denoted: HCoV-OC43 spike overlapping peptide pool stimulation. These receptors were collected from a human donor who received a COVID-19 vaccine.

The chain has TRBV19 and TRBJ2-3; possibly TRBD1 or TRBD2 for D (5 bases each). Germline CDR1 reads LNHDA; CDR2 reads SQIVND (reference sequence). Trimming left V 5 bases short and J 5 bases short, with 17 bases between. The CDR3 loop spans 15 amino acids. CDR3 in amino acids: CASSQLWGGGDTQYF. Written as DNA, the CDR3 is TGTGCCAGTAGTCAGCTGTGGGGTGGGGGAGATACGCAGTATTTT. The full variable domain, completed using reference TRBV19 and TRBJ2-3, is DGGITQSPKYLFRKEGQNVTLSCEQNLNHDAMYWYRQDPGQGLRLIYYSQIVNDFQKGDIAEGYSVSREKKESFPLTVTSAQKNPTAFYLCASSQLWGGGDTQYFGPGTRLTVL.

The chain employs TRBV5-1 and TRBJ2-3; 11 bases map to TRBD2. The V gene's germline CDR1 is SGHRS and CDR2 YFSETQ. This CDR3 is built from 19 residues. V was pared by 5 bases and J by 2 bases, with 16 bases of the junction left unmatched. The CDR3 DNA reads TGCGCCAGCAGAATACAATCCTCGGGACTAGCGGTGTTCACAGATACGCAGTATTTT. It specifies CASRIQSSGLAVFTDTQYF.

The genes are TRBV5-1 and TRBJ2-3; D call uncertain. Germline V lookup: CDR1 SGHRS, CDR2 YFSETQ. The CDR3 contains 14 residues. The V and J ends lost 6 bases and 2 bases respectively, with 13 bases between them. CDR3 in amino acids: CASKLAGYTDTQYF. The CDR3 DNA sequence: TGCGCCAGCAAGTTGGCAGGATACACAGATACGCAGTATTTT.

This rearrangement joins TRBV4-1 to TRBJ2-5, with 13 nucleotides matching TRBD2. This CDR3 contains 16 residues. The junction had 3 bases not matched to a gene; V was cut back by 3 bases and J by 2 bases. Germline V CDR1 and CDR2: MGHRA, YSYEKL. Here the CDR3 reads CASSHRLAGGQETQYF. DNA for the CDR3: TGCGCCAGCAGCCATAGACTAGCGGGGGGACAAGAGACCCAGTACTTC.

For the CDR3, the DNA is TGTGCCAGTAGGTCTAGCAGCGCAACTAATGAAAAACTGTTTTTT. Its translation: CASRSSSATNEKLFF. The genes are TRBV19 and TRBJ1-4; no firm D call. Trimming shortened V by 6 bases and J by 0 bases, and 11 bases separated the two germline ends. The germline V gene encodes CDR1 LNHDA and CDR2 SQIVND (reference sequence). The length of the CDR3 is 15 residues. Drawing the rest from reference TRBV19 and TRBJ1-4, the complete variable domain is DGGITQSPKYLFRKEGQNVTLSCEQNLNHDAMYWYRQDPGQGLRLIYYSQIVNDFQKGDIAEGYSVSREKKESFPLTVTSAQKNPTAFYLCASRSSSATNEKLFFGSGTQLSVL.

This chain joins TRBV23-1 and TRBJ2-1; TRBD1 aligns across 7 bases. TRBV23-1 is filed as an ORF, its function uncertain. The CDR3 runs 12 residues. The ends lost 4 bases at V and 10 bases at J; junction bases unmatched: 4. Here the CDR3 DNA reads TGCGCCAGCAGTCGAGGGACAGTGGAGCAGTTCTTC. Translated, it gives CASSRGTVEQFF.

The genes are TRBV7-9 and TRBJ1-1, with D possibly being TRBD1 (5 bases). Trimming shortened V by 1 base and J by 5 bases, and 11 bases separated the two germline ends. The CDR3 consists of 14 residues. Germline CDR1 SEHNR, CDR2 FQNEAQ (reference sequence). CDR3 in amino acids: CASSLESGPTEAFF. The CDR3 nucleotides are TGTGCCAGCAGCTTAGAGTCAGGGCCTACTGAAGCTTTCTTT.

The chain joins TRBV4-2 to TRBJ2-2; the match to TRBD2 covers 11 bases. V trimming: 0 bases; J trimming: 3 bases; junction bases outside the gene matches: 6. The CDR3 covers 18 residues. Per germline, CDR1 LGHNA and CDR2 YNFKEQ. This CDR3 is CASSQEPSGGPDTGELFF. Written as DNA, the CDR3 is TGTGCCAGCAGCCAAGAGCCTAGCGGGGGGCCTGACACCGGGGAGCTGTTTTTT.

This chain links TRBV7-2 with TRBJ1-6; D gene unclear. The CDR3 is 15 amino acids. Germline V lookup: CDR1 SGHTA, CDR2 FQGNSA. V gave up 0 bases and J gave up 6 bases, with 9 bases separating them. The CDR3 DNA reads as TGTGCCAGCAGCTTAGCGCCCCGATCTAATTCACCCCTCCACTTT. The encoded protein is CASSLAPRSNSPLHF.

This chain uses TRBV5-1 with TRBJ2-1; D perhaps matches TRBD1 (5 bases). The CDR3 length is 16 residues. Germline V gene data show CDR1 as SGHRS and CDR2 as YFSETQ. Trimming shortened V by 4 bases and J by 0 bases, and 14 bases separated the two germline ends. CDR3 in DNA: TGCGCCAGCAGCCTTAGACAGTCCAGCTCCTACAATGAGCAGTTCTTC. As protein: CASSLRQSSSYNEQFF.

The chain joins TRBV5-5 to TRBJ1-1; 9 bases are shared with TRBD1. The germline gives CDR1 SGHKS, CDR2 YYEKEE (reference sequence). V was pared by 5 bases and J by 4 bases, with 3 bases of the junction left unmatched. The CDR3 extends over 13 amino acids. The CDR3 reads CASRGTGITEAFF. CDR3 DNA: TGTGCCAGCAGGGGGACAGGGATCACTGAAGCTTTCTTT.

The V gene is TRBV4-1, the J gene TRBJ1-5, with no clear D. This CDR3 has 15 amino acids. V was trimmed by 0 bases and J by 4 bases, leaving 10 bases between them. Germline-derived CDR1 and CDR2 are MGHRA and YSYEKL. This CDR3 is CASSQEGGINQPQHF. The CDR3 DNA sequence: TGCGCCAGCAGCCAAGAAGGAGGCATTAATCAGCCCCAGCATTTT.

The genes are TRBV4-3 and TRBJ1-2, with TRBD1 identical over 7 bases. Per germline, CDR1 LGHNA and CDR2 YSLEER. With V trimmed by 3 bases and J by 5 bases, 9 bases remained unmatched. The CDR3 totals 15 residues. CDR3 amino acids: CASSQAGTADYGYTF. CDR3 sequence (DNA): TGCGCCAGCAGCCAGGCCGGGACAGCCGATTATGGCTACACCTTC.

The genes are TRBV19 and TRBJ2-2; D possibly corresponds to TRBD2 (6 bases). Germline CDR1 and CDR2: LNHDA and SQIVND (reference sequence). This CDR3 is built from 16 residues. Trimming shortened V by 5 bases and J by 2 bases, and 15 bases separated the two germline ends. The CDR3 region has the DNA TGTGCCAGTAGTTCATTACCTAGCGATAACACCGGGGAGCTGTTTTTT. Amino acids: CASSSLPSDNTGELFF.

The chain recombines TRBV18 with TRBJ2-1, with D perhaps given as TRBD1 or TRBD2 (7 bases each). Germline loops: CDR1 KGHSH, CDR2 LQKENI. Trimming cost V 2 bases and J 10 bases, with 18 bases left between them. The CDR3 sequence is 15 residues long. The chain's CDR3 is CASSPVQPQGGEQFF. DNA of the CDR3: TGTGCCAGCTCACCAGTACAGCCTCAGGGGGGGGAGCAGTTCTTC.

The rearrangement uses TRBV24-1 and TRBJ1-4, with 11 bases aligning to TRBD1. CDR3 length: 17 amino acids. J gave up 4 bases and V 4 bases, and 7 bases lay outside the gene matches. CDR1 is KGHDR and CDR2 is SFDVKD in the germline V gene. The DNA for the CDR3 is TGTGCCACCAGTGACACCCGGGACAGGGGGGGTAATGAAAAACTGTTTTTT. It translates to CATSDTRDRGGNEKLFF.

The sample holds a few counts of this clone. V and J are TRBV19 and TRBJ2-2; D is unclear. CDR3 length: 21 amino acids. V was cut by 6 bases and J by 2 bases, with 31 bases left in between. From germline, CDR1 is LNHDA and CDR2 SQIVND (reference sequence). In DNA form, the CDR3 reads TGTGCCAGTAGATACCTCTCTACCAACGTGAGGCCGTTCGTTAACACCGGGGAGCTGTTTTTT. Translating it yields CASRYLSTNVRPFVNTGELFF.

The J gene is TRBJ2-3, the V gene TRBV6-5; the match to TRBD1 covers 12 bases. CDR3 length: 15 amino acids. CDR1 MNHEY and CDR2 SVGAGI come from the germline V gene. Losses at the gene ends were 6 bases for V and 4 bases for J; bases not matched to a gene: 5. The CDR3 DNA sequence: TGTGCCAGCAGGGCCGGGACAGGGGGCCCAGATACGCAGTATTTT. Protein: CASRAGTGGPDTQYF.

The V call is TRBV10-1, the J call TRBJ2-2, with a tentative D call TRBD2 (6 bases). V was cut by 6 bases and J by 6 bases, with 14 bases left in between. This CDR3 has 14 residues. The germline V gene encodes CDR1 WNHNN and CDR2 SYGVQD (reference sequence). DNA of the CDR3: TGCGCCAGCAGGGCACTAGCAACGGCCGGGGAGCTGTTTTTT. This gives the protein CASRALATAGELFF.

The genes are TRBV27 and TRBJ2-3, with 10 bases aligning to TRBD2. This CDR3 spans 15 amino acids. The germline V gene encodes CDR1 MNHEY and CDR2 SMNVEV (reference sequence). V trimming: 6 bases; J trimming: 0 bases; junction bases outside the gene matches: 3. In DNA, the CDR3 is TGTGCCAGCAGGCGAGCGGGGGGGAGCACAGATACGCAGTATTTT. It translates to CASRRAGGSTDTQYF.

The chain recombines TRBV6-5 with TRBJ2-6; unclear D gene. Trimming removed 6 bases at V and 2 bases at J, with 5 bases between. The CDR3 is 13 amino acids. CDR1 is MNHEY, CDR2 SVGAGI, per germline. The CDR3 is CASRTPGANVLTF. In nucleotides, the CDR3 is TGTGCCAGCAGAACTCCTGGGGCCAACGTCCTGACTTTC.

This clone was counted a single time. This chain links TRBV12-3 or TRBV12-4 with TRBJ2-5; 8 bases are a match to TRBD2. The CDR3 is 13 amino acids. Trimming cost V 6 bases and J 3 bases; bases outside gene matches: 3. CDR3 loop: CASSSGLEETQYF. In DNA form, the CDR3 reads TGTGCCAGCAGCTCGGGACTAGAAGAGACCCAGTACTTC.

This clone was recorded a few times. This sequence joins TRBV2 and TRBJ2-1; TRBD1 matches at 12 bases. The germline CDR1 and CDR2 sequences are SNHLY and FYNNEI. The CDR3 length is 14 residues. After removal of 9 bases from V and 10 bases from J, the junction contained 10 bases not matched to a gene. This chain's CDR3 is CASSGTGGLQEQFF. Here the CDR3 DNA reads TGTGCCAGTTCCGGGACAGGGGGCCTTCAGGAGCAGTTCTTC.

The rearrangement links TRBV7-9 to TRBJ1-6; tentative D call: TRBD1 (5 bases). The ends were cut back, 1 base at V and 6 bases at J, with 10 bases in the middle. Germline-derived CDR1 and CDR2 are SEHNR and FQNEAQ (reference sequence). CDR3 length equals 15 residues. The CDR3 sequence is CASSLDETANSPLHF. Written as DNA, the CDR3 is TGTGCCAGCAGCTTAGACGAGACAGCTAATTCACCCCTCCACTTT.

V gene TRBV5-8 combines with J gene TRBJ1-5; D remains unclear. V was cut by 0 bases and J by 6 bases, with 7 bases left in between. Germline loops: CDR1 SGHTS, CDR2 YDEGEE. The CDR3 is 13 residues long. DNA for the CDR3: TGTGCCAGCAGCTTGGAAAGGGTTCAGCCCCAGCATTTT. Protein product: CASSLERVQPQHF.

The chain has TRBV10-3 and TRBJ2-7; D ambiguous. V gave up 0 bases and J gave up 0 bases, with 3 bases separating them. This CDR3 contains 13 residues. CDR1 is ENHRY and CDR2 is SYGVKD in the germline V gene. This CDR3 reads CAISESNSYEQYV. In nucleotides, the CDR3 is TGTGCCATCAGTGAGTCAAACTCCTACGAGCAGTACGTC.

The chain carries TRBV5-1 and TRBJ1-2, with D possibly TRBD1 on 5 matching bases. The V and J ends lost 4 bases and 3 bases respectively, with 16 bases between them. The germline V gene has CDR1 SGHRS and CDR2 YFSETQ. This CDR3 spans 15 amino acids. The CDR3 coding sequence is TGCGCCAGCAGCGTTACAGGTCAAAGGGACTATGGCTACACCTTC. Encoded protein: CASSVTGQRDYGYTF. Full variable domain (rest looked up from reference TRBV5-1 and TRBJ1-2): KAGVTQTPRYLIKTRGQQVTLSCSPISGHRSVSWYQQTPGQGLQFLFEYFSETQRNKGNFPGRFSGRQFSNSRSEMNVSTLELGDSALYLCASSVTGQRDYGYTFGSGTRLTVV.

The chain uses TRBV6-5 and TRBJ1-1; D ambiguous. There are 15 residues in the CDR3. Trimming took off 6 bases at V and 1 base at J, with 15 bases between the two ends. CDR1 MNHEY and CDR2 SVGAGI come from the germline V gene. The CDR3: CASSRGPTANTEAFF. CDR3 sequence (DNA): TGTGCCAGCAGCCGAGGGCCAACAGCGAACACTGAAGCTTTCTTT.

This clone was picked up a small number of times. In nucleotides, the CDR3 is TGTGCCAGCAGCAAGACAGGGGTTTACACTGAAGCTTTCTTT. It is translated as CASSKTGVYTEAFF. This chain uses TRBV27 with TRBJ1-1, with 8 bases matching TRBD1. V shed 6 bases, J shed 3 bases, and the junction held 6 bases outside the gene matches. In germline, CDR1 is MNHEY, CDR2 SMNVEV (reference sequence). This CDR3 comprises 14 residues.

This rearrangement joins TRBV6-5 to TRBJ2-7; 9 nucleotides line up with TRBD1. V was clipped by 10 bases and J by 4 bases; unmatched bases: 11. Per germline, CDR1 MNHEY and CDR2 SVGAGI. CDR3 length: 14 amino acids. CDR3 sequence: CATSPLGQGYEQYV. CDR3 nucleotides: TGTGCCACTTCACCCCTCGGACAGGGGTACGAGCAGTACGTC.